This TCR beta chain is drawn from a study of CD8+CD57+ T cells in acquired aplastic anemia. Study-wide findings and caveats: There were some 27 CD8+ CDR3 sequences that occurred in both patients and controls. Patients were compared with controls for CD8+ Simpson's diversity, and no significant difference emerged.

Turning to this clonotype: Its antigen is undetermined.

Previously, flow cytometry had revealed CD8+CD57+ cell expansion in the patients chosen for sequencing. Researchers used genomic DNA as the template to profile TCR beta VDJ and CDR3. One entry per CDR3 protein results from TCRdb running MiXCR on the reads. The table includes over 150,000 distinct CDR3 sequences, approximately 52% detected once. V lost 3 bases and J 4 bases, leaving 12 bases between the germline ends. The CDR3 is 13 amino acids. The germline V gene has CDR1 SQVTM and CDR2 ANQGSEA. The sample taken for sequencing was sorted CD4+, CD8+, or CD8+CD57+ T cells (not recorded which) from PBMCs. This clonotype originated in a human donor with aplastic anemia. The chain is built from TRBV29-1 and TRBJ1-1; TRBD1 is a possible D gene (5 bases). Here the CDR3 reads CSVEGGGTTEAFF. Here the CDR3 DNA reads TGCAGCGTTGAGGGCGGGGGGACCACTGAAGCTTTCTTT.